This paragraph covers one T cell receptor beta chain sequence. This entry is derived from a study of T cell changes during pregnancy in multiple sclerosis. Sequencing used immunoSEQ multiplex PCR; TCRdb keeps in-frame clones, though not all of them. The profile shows 84,000 or so clones, approximately 94% of them singletons. CDR3 length: 14 residues. From germline, CDR1 is LNHDA and CDR2 SQIVND (reference sequence). Trimming removed 9 bases at V and 6 bases at J, with 18 bases between. The rearrangement uses TRBV19 and TRBJ1-5, with D hard to call. The specimen was peripheral blood, collected in the third trimester of pregnancy. The sequence was obtained from a female donor with multiple sclerosis, enrolled in a pregnancy study. The CDR3 is CASSLEMRGQPQHF. CDR3 nucleotides: TGTGCCAGCTCCTTAGAGATGCGGGGTCAGCCCCAGCATTTT.